This TCR beta chain was observed in a study of response to subunit inactivated influenza vaccine. Study observations and caveats: Only a handful of new T cells, the authors suggested, are recruited with each seasonal influenza vaccination.

MiXCR, run by TCRdb on the RT-PCR reads, gives a single entry per CDR3 protein. The profile shows a few hundred thousand distinct CDR3 sequences, 13% to 15% of them singletons. This clonotype was picked up a small number of times. What it binds is unknown. The CDR3 is 15 amino acids. Germline CDR1 SGHTA, CDR2 FQGNSA. With 4 bases clipped from V and 5 bases from J, the junction kept 5 bases outside the gene matches. The chain carries TRBV7-2 and TRBJ2-3; 11 positions agree with TRBD2. The source was PBMCs from blood, collected 11 to 12 days after vaccination. The source of this sequence is a man aged 45-65 years who received an inactivated influenza vaccine. The CDR3 loop reads CASSSPGLAGDTQYF. DNA of the CDR3: TGTGCCAGCAGCTCCCCCGGACTAGCGGGAGATACGCAGTATTTT.